The following is a TCR beta chain sequence with its context. This entry comes from a study of blood T cell repertoires in COVID-19. V was pared by 6 bases and J by 4 bases, with 9 bases of the junction left unmatched. This CDR3 spans 16 amino acids. Germline V gene sequence: CDR1 WNHNN, CDR2 SYGVQD (reference sequence). Assay: immunoSEQ multiplex PCR; the TCRdb copy retains only in-frame clones and omits some. The sample yields under 300,000 clones, 65% to 85% seen once. The V call is TRBV10-1, the J call TRBJ2-6, with 7 positions matching TRBD1. This receptor was taken from a human donor in a cohort sampled during active COVID-19. The sequenced sample consisted of peripheral blood. The CDR3 sequence is CASSENRGSGANVLTF. In DNA form, the CDR3 reads TGCGCCAGCAGCGAGAACAGGGGTTCAGGGGCCAACGTCCTGACTTTC.